These T cell receptor beta chains were read from a single sample in a study of T cells in Graves' hyperthyroidism and ophthalmopathy. MiXCR, run by TCRdb on the multiplex PCR reads, gives a single entry per CDR3 protein. The profile covers roughly 380,000 distinct CDR3 sequences, with about 13% appearing a single time and around 20% taken by the ten largest. The sample comprised blood. The receptor set was obtained from a young man with Graves' hyperthyroidism that later progressed to Graves' ophthalmopathy. The CDR3 runs from the conserved cysteine through the conserved F or W. The D gene is left open where the match is weak. Clone size appears in some rows only: once, few, many, or a class for an expanded clone.

abundance	v_gene	j_gene	d_gene	CDR3aa	CDR3nt
few	TRBV4-1	TRBJ1-1	TRBD1	CASSQGVGGITEAFF	TGCGCCAGCAGCCAAGGGGTAGGGGGCATCACTGAAGCTTTCTTT
many	TRBV11-2	TRBJ2-4	NA	CASSSTSNIQYF	TGTGCCAGCAGCTCGACCTCCAACATTCAGTACTTC
many	TRBV28	TRBJ1-4	NA	CASRQLVGAGGEKLFF	TGTGCCAGCCGCCAGTTAGTGGGGGCAGGAGGTGAAAAACTGTTTTTT
many	TRBV6-1	TRBJ1-5	TRBD1	CASSPQTGGNQPQHF	TGTGCCAGCAGTCCCCAGACAGGGGGCAATCAGCCCCAGCATTTT
NA	TRBV13	TRBJ1-5	NA	CASSFQYQPQHF	TGTGCCAGCAGCTTCCAGTACCAGCCCCAGCATTTT
many	TRBV10-3	TRBJ1-1	TRBD1	CAIRTGGQNTEAFF	TGTGCCATCAGGACAGGGGGCCAGAACACTGAAGCTTTCTTT
many	TRBV7-9	TRBJ2-2	TRBD1	CASSSDRGDTGELFF	TGTGCCAGCAGCTCCGACAGGGGGGACACCGGGGAGCTGTTTTTT
few	TRBV18	TRBJ1-6	NA	CASSLRNSPLHF	TGTGCCAGCTCACTGCGCAATTCACCCCTCCACTTT
NA	TRBV24-1	TRBJ2-1	NA	CATSDKGNEQFF	TGTGCCACCAGTGATAAAGGCAATGAGCAGTTCTTC
NA	TRBV30	TRBJ1-4	NA	CAWKTNEKLFF	TGTGCCTGGAAAACTAATGAAAAACTGTTTTTT
many	TRBV6-5	TRBJ1-1	NA	CASSYSVNTEAFF	TGTGCCAGCAGTTACTCCGTGAACACTGAAGCTTTCTTT
few	TRBV5-1	TRBJ2-1	TRBD1	CASSLDRVDEQFF	TGCGCCAGCAGCCTCGACAGGGTCGATGAGCAGTTCTTC
NA	TRBV20-1	TRBJ1-2	TRBD1	CSARTGWGYTF	TGCAGTGCTAGGACAGGGTGGGGCTACACCTTC
few	TRBV11-2	TRBJ2-7	NA	CASSPSGTQSYEQYF	TGTGCCAGCAGCCCATCCGGGACGCAATCCTACGAGCAGTACTTC
many	TRBV30	TRBJ1-2	NA	CAWILGEHGYTF	TGTGCCTGGATCCTTGGGGAGCATGGCTACACCTTC
many	TRBV12-3/TRBV12-4	TRBJ1-2	TRBD1	CASSLFGDRVGYGYTF	TGTGCCAGCAGTTTATTTGGGGACAGGGTAGGGTATGGCTACACCTTC
many	TRBV6-6	TRBJ1-1	NA	CASSYSNRANTEAFF	TGTGCCAGCAGTTACTCGAACAGGGCGAACACTGAAGCTTTCTTT
few	TRBV9	TRBJ2-3	NA	CASSPGPFEDTQYF	TGTGCCAGCAGTCCAGGGCCGTTTGAAGATACGCAGTATTTT
many	TRBV11-2	TRBJ2-1	NA	CASSHYNEQFF	TGTGCCAGCAGCCATTACAATGAGCAGTTCTTC
many	TRBV7-3	TRBJ2-3	NA	CASSNVEDREGPDTQYF	TGTGCCAGCAGTAATGTCGAGGACAGGGAGGGTCCAGATACGCAGTATTTT
few	TRBV18	TRBJ1-2	NA	CASSPDQGTPLYGYTF	TGTGCCAGCTCACCGGACCAGGGCACGCCTCTCTATGGCTACACCTTC
many	TRBV6-1	TRBJ1-1	NA	CASSEISVAEAFF	TGTGCCAGCAGTGAAATAAGCGTAGCTGAAGCTTTCTTT
many	TRBV5-1	TRBJ2-7	TRBD2	CASSLDPGLAGEQYF	TGCGCCAGCAGCTTGGACCCGGGACTAGCGGGTGAGCAGTACTTC
few	TRBV4-2	TRBJ2-2	TRBD1	CASSHDRGNTGELFF	TGTGCCAGCAGCCATGACAGGGGGAACACCGGGGAGCTGTTTTTT
few	TRBV5-6	TRBJ2-7	NA	CASSLEQDYEQYF	TGTGCCAGCAGCTTGGAACAGGACTACGAGCAGTACTTC
many	TRBV6-1	TRBJ1-2	TRBD1	CASRYTRGPSNYGYTF	TGTGCCAGCAGATATACCAGGGGGCCCTCTAACTATGGCTACACCTTC
few	TRBV5-6	TRBJ1-6	NA	CASSPRGGPRGSPLHF	TGTGCCAGCAGCCCGCGTGGGGGCCCGCGTGGTTCACCCCTCCACTTT
NA	TRBV11-2	TRBJ1-3	TRBD1	CASSLDRGLGNTIYF	TGTGCCAGCAGTTTGGACAGGGGGCTCGGAAACACCATATATTTT